The 10 T cell receptor beta chains below all came from one sample that was sequenced in a study of T-cell memory formation after mild COVID-19. TCRdb called the 5' RACE reads again in MiXCR, with one record for every CDR3 protein. Here the sample spans around 90,000 distinct CDR3 sequences, about 12% being singletons. The source material was PBMCs or a T cell subset sorted from them (not recorded which). The receptors were sampled from an adult woman who had mild COVID-19 (a few samples of this study predate the infection). Cell type and time point are not known.

In its sample, this clonotype was seen a few times. The rearrangement joins TRBV7-6 to TRBJ2-1, with 8 bases lining up with TRBD2. The CDR3 is 21 amino acids. Trimming took 0 bases from V and 0 from J; bases not matched to a gene: 16. Germline CDR1 is SGHVS and CDR2 is FNYEAQ. The CDR3 is CASSLAWPSGRAISSYNEQFF. CDR3 nucleotides: TGTGCCAGCAGCTTAGCATGGCCTAGCGGGCGGGCGATCAGCTCCTACAATGAGCAGTTCTTC.

The chain joins TRBV6-2 or TRBV6-3 to TRBJ2-7; the match to TRBD2 covers 10 bases. This CDR3 is 13 amino acids long. Trimming took 10 bases from V and 4 from J; bases not matched to a gene: 7. Germline loops: CDR1 MNHEY, CDR2 SVGEGT. CDR3 in DNA: TGTGCCACCGCTAGCGGGAGTTGGTACGAGCAGTACTTC. This encodes CATASGSWYEQYF.

This chain links TRBV10-3 with TRBJ2-7, with 10 bases matching TRBD1. The CDR3 contains 13 residues. Losses at the gene ends were 10 bases for V and 5 bases for J; bases not matched to a gene: 8. Germline loops: CDR1 ENHRY, CDR2 SYGVKD. The CDR3 DNA reads TGTGCCACTACGGGGGACAGGGGCCACGAGCAGTACTTC. Its translation: CATTGDRGHEQYF.

This clonotype showed up just a few times. The chain has TRBV29-1 and TRBJ2-7; D unclear. The CDR3 totals 15 residues. The germline gives CDR1 SQVTM, CDR2 ANQGSEA. Trimming pared 1 base from V and 2 bases from J, leaving 15 bases between. The CDR3 sequence is CSVEGLREGAYEQYF. CDR3 nucleotide sequence: TGCAGCGTTGAAGGGCTTAGGGAAGGTGCCTACGAGCAGTACTTC.

This clonotype was seen only a few times. The V and J genes are TRBV7-3 and TRBJ2-7; D is uncertain. This CDR3 has 13 amino acids. Germline values: CDR1 SGHTA, CDR2 FQGTGA. V gave up 2 bases and J gave up 5 bases, with 10 bases separating them. CDR3 sequence reads: CASSLGSWDEQYF. CDR3 DNA: TGTGCCAGCAGCTTAGGGTCATGGGACGAGCAGTACTTC.

This clonotype has more than one count but fewer than ten. The chain combines TRBV10-3 with TRBJ2-1; 13 positions match TRBD2. Germline V gene sequence: CDR1 ENHRY, CDR2 SYGVKD. The CDR3 spans 19 residues. V shed 4 bases, J shed 0 bases, and the junction held 9 bases outside the gene matches. The CDR3 protein is CAISGGGLAGVSSYNEQFF. The DNA for the CDR3 is TGTGCCATCAGTGGTGGAGGACTAGCGGGAGTAAGCTCCTACAATGAGCAGTTCTTC.

This clonotype was seen only a few times. This sequence joins TRBV6-2 or TRBV6-3 and TRBJ1-2, with D perhaps TRBD1 (6 bases). CDR1 and CDR2 (germline): MNHEY, SVGEGT. Trimming cost V 4 bases and J 0 bases, with 15 bases left between them. The CDR3 has 16 residues. DNA of the CDR3: TGTGCCAGCAGTTTCTCGGACAGCGCCCCTAACTATGGCTACACCTTC. Protein: CASSFSDSAPNYGYTF.

This clonotype was seen a handful of times. The V call is TRBV7-8, the J call TRBJ2-1; D uncertain. V lost 2 bases to trimming and J lost 0 bases, with 11 bases between them. This CDR3 has 16 residues. The germline gives CDR1 SGHVS, CDR2 FQNEAQ. CDR3 residues: CASSLFDYHSYNEQFF. Written as DNA, the CDR3 is TGTGCCAGCAGCTTATTCGATTACCACTCCTACAATGAGCAGTTCTTC.

CDR3 residues: CSVEWDRPSYNEQFF. The CDR3 coding sequence is TGCAGCGTTGAATGGGACAGACCGTCCTACAATGAGCAGTTCTTC. The chain is built from TRBV29-1 and TRBJ2-1, with 7 positions matching TRBD1. CDR3 size: 15 residues. Germline lookup yields CDR1 SQVTM and CDR2 ANQGSEA. The junction had 5 bases not matched to a gene; V was cut back by 2 bases and J by 1 base.

In this sample, this clonotype turned up many times. The V call is TRBV7-6, the J call TRBJ2-5; 13 nucleotides align to TRBD2. Germline loops: CDR1 SGHVS, CDR2 FNYEAQ. Trimming removed 6 bases from V and 5 bases from J; junction bases left unmatched: 0. This CDR3 has 13 amino acids. DNA for the CDR3: TGTGCCAGCAGGACTAGCGGGGGGGAGACCCAGTACTTC. It translates to CASRTSGGETQYF.